The 12 T cell receptor beta chains in this list originate from one sample, sequenced in a study of T cell changes during pregnancy in multiple sclerosis. Here immunoSEQ multiplex PCR was the method, and the copy in TCRdb shows in-frame clones only, minus some. The table lists more than 30,000 clones, approximately 86% of them singletons. The sequenced sample was CD8+ T cells from peripheral blood mononuclear cells, obtained in the first trimester of pregnancy. The receptors stem from a female donor with multiple sclerosis, enrolled in a pregnancy study.

J is TRBJ2-1 and V is TRBV7-3; possibly TRBD1 for D (5 bases). CDR3 length: 16 amino acids. Germline assignment: CDR1 SGHTA and CDR2 FQGTGA. Trimming left V 1 base short and J 0 bases short, with 10 bases between. The CDR3 nucleotides read TGTGCCAGCAGCTTAATGGGGCGGAGCTCCTACAATGAGCAGTTCTTC. Its translation is CASSLMGRSSYNEQFF.

The V and J genes are TRBV18 and TRBJ2-5; 9 bases align to TRBD1. V lost 6 bases, J lost 5 bases, and 16 bases stayed unmatched. The germline CDR1 and CDR2 sequences are KGHSH and LQKENI. The CDR3 has 17 residues. The CDR3 protein is CASSHRDRDYVGETQYF. The CDR3 DNA reads as TGTGCCAGCTCGCACCGGGACAGGGATTATGTTGGCGAGACCCAGTACTTC.

This clone occurred a few times. This rearrangement joins TRBV5-4 to TRBJ2-1, with 7 bases identical to TRBD2. V lost 5 bases, J lost 7 bases, and 15 bases stayed unmatched. This CDR3 is built from 16 residues. Germline V gene lookup returns CDR1 SGHNT and CDR2 YYREEE (reference sequence). This CDR3 is CASRGERDYPGNEQFF. Here the CDR3 DNA reads TGTGCCAGCAGGGGGGAGCGGGACTACCCGGGTAATGAGCAGTTCTTC.

V usage is TRBV28 and J usage is TRBJ2-3; 11 nucleotides agree with TRBD2. The germline V gene encodes CDR1 MDHEN and CDR2 SYDVKM. V trimming: 5 bases; J trimming: 2 bases; junction bases outside the gene matches: 9. The CDR3 is 17 residues long. Written as DNA, the CDR3 is TGTGCCAGCAGTCCGACAACGACTAGCGGGATCACAGATACGCAGTATTTT. Protein: CASSPTTTSGITDTQYF.

The chain combines TRBV2 with TRBJ2-3; possibly TRBD2 for D (5 bases). CDR1 and CDR2 (germline): SNHLY, FYNNEI. The CDR3 runs 16 residues. Trimming left V 3 bases short and J 5 bases short, with 18 bases between. CDR3 bases: TGTGCCAGCAGTGAGGAGCTTCCCATCGGGGTAGATACGCAGTATTTT. It yields the protein CASSEELPIGVDTQYF.

This chain joins TRBV7-9 and TRBJ2-1; 11 bases fit TRBD2. This CDR3 has 14 amino acids. Germline V CDR1 and CDR2: SEHNR, FQNEAQ (reference sequence). CDR3 nucleotide sequence: TGTGTCCTCCAAACTAGCGGGGGCCACAATGAGCAGTTCTTC. It is translated as CVLQTSGGHNEQFF.

The chain couples TRBV27 to TRBJ2-7; D is unclear. This CDR3 has 13 residues. Per germline, CDR1 MNHEY and CDR2 SMNVEV (reference sequence). V was cut by 3 bases and J by 2 bases, with 8 bases left in between. CDR3 coding DNA: TGTGCCAGCAGTTTGTCCCCGGCCTACGAGCAGTACTTC. Protein sequence: CASSLSPAYEQYF.

The rearrangement uses TRBV2 and TRBJ2-7; 8 nucleotides match TRBD1. The CDR3 sequence is 13 residues long. In germline, CDR1 is SNHLY, CDR2 FYNNEI. V was clipped by 6 bases and J by 6 bases; unmatched bases: 7. The CDR3 sequence is CASRDDRGSEQYF. The CDR3 coding sequence is TGTGCCAGCAGAGACGACAGGGGATCCGAGCAGTACTTC.

This rearrangement joins TRBV10-3 to TRBJ2-2, with TRBD2 matching 10 bases. The CDR3 has 16 residues. With 4 bases clipped from V and 5 bases from J, the junction kept 7 bases outside the gene matches. Per the germline V gene, CDR1 is ENHRY and CDR2 is SYGVKD. The CDR3 bases are TGTGCCATCAGTGCTCTAGAGCGGGAGGGTACCGGGGAGCTGTTTTTT. Translating it yields CAISALEREGTGELFF.

V and J are TRBV6-1 and TRBJ2-2; possible D gene TRBD2, 5 bases. V was pared by 1 base and J by 3 bases, with 6 bases between. Germline CDR1 reads MNHNS; CDR2 reads SASEGT. The CDR3 spans 14 residues. The CDR3 here is CASSEGEHTGELFF. In DNA, the CDR3 is TGTGCCAGCAGTGAAGGGGAGCACACCGGGGAGCTGTTTTTT.

The rearrangement joins TRBV7-9 to TRBJ2-1; perhaps TRBD2 as D (5 bases). Trimming took off 5 bases at V and 6 bases at J, with 8 bases between the two ends. Germline lookup yields CDR1 SEHNR and CDR2 FQNEAQ (reference sequence). This CDR3 contains 12 residues. Here the CDR3 DNA reads TGTGCCAGCAGCCCTACTAGCAATGAGCAGTTCTTC. Its translation: CASSPTSNEQFF. Filled out from reference TRBV7-9 and TRBJ2-1, the complete variable domain reads DTGVSQNPRHKITKRGQNVTFRCDPISEHNRLYWYRQTLGQGPEFLTYFQNEAQLEKSRLLSDRFSAERPKGSFSTLEIQRTEQGDSAMYLCASSPTSNEQFFGPGTRLTVL.

The V gene is TRBV4-2, the J gene TRBJ1-4; D unclear. The CDR3 is made up of 17 amino acids. The germline gives CDR1 LGHNA, CDR2 YNFKEQ. V lost 2 bases and J lost 0, with 13 bases in between. The CDR3 spells CASSQLVSGATNEKLFF. DNA of the CDR3: TGTGCCAGCAGCCAATTAGTATCCGGTGCAACTAATGAAAAACTGTTTTTT.